The 13 T cell receptor beta chains given below trace back to one sample, sequenced in a study of naive and memory T cell subsets (TCRdb year 2017). Results and caveats for the whole study, not just this receptor: A few larger clonotypes were present in naive repertoires, particularly the CD8 repertoires, and these clonotypes were possibly memory cells re-expressing CD45RA.

The library was made by UMI-ligation and nested PCR. These reads were obtained on an Illumina MiSeq. To cover both TRBC1 and TRBC2, the beta constant-region primer consisted of an equimolar mix of two oligonucleotides. The ligated cDNA went through four rounds of PCR with nested alpha and beta constant-region primers together with the SP2 primer. TCRdb passed the public sequencing reads through fastp at Q25 and MiXCR, retaining productive beta sequences. Every CDR3 protein is listed once, alongside the most common genes and DNA of its rows. This sample lists approximately 100,000 distinct CDR3 sequences; approximately 15% were detected once. In total, the top ten clones hold 2.5% to 3% of the sample. Their antigen targets remain unknown. Sequenced: naive CD8+ T cells from blood. Sample cell subset or site, as interpreted from the label and publication: naive T cells, CD45RA high CD27+. The receptor set was obtained from a human donor in good health.

The chain links TRBV13 to TRBJ1-6; 7 bases match TRBD1. Germline V CDR1 and CDR2: PRHDT, FYEKMQ (reference sequence). The CDR3 has 15 amino acids. Losses at the gene ends were 3 bases for V and 7 bases for J; bases not matched to a gene: 6. DNA for the CDR3: TGTGCCAGCAGCTTCGCCGGGACAGAGAATTCACCCCTCCACTTT. The encoded protein is CASSFAGTENSPLHF.

This clonotype was detected a few times. The chain links TRBV4-2 to TRBJ1-1; D gene ambiguous. Trimming left V 0 bases short and J 0 bases short, with 8 bases between. This CDR3 has 15 residues. Germline loops: CDR1 LGHNA, CDR2 YNFKEQ. The CDR3 bases are TGTGCCAGCAGCCAAGATTGGCAGATGAACACTGAAGCTTTCTTT. Its protein product is CASSQDWQMNTEAFF.

Here the CDR3 reads CSVTGTLNSHGYTF. The CDR3 bases are TGCAGCGTTACCGGGACTCTAAACTCCCATGGCTACACCTTC. The chain has TRBV29-1 and TRBJ1-2, with D perhaps matching TRBD1 (5 bases). Looked up from germline, CDR1 is SQVTM and CDR2 is ANQGSEA. This CDR3 has 14 residues. V was shortened by 5 bases and J by 6 bases, with 19 bases between the two germline ends.

This clonotype was recorded many times. The gene calls are TRBV24-1 and TRBJ1-2; D might be TRBD1 (5 bases). The CDR3 loop spans 15 amino acids. Germline CDR1 KGHDR, CDR2 SFDVKD. V dropped 4 bases and J dropped 4 bases, with 15 bases sitting between them. CDR3 sequence (DNA): TGTGCCACCAGTGACGGAGACAGCTATTCCTATGGCTACACCTTC. Translated: CATSDGDSYSYGYTF.

This clonotype came up a few times. The chain joins TRBV7-8 to TRBJ2-7; either TRBD1 or TRBD2 may supply D (5 bases each). This CDR3 region has 14 residues. V lost 2 bases and J 3 bases, leaving 11 bases between the germline ends. The V gene's germline CDR1 is SGHVS and CDR2 FQNEAQ. The DNA of the CDR3 is TGTGCCAGCAGCTTACACCGGGACCTCTACGAGCAGTACTTC. Protein sequence: CASSLHRDLYEQYF.

CDR3 in amino acids: CASSLTGLGTEAFF. CDR3 DNA: TGTGCCAGCAGCTTAACAGGGTTGGGCACTGAAGCTTTCTTT. V is TRBV7-2 and J is TRBJ1-1; maybe TRBD1 (6 bases). The CDR3 loop spans 14 amino acids. CDR1 is SGHTA, CDR2 FQGNSA, per germline. V was trimmed by 2 bases and J by 4 bases, leaving 11 bases between them.

This clonotype has a handful of counts. CDR3 region: CASTRGDTQYF. DNA for the CDR3: TGTGCCAGCACCCGGGGGGATACGCAGTATTTT. V gene TRBV12-3 or TRBV12-4 combines with J gene TRBJ2-3, with D tentatively TRBD2 (6 bases). The V end lost 7 bases, the J end lost 6 bases, and 8 bases lay between the germline ends. The CDR3 has 11 residues.

This rearrangement joins TRBV7-8 to TRBJ2-6; perhaps D is TRBD1 or TRBD2 (6 bases each). The CDR3 extends over 16 amino acids. The germline V and J ends were trimmed by 4 bases and 2 bases, with 12 bases remaining between them. Germline CDR1 and CDR2: SGHVS and FQNEAQ. The CDR3 region is CASSWTGGPGANVLTF. Here the CDR3 DNA reads TGTGCCAGCAGCTGGACCGGGGGCCCTGGGGCCAACGTCCTGACTTTC.

This clonotype was found many times. The chain is built from TRBV20-1 and TRBJ2-1; 11 nucleotides align to TRBD2. The CDR3 is made up of 14 amino acids. Looked up from germline, CDR1 is DFQATT and CDR2 is SNEGSKA (reference sequence). Trimming took 7 bases from V and 9 from J; bases not matched to a gene: 11. The CDR3 here is CSGEGLAGGREQFF. CDR3 sequence (DNA): TGCAGTGGGGAGGGATTAGCGGGAGGGCGTGAGCAGTTCTTC.

This clonotype was seen more than once but under ten times. CDR3 DNA sequence: TGCAGTGCTAGAGACAACCAGGGACTAGCGGCAACCTACGAGCAGTACTTC. Translated, it gives CSARDNQGLAATYEQYF. This chain links TRBV20-1 with TRBJ2-7, with 11 bases that match TRBD2. J lost 2 bases, V lost 0 bases, and 9 bases had no gene match. The CDR3 loop spans 17 amino acids. Germline CDR1 is DFQATT and CDR2 is SNEGSKA (reference sequence).

This clonotype was counted a few times. The chain joins TRBV11-2 to TRBJ2-7; D might be TRBD2 (5 bases). V was clipped by 8 bases and J by 5 bases, with 7 bases between them. The CDR3 sequence is 10 residues long. Germline V gives CDR1 SGHAT, CDR2 FQNNGV. The CDR3 coding sequence is TGTGCCAGCGGAGGTGACGAGCAGTACTTC. This translates into CASGGDEQYF.

This clonotype was recorded many times. The chain employs TRBV12-3 or TRBV12-4 and TRBJ2-1, with D unclear. This CDR3 spans 15 amino acids. Trimming removed 1 base at V and 4 bases at J, with 11 bases between. CDR3 DNA: TGTGCCAGCAGTTTAGGAGGTCCTCTTTACAATGAGCAGTTCTTC. Its translation is CASSLGGPLYNEQFF.

The V gene is TRBV9, the J gene TRBJ1-4; possible D gene TRBD1, 6 bases. The germline V gene has CDR1 SGDLS and CDR2 YYNGEE. V shed 3 bases and J shed 4 bases, with 16 bases lying between them. The CDR3 loop spans 16 amino acids. CDR3 residues: CASSARGGEVNEKLFF. CDR3 DNA: TGTGCCAGCAGCGCCCGAGGGGGGGAGGTTAATGAAAAACTGTTTTTT.